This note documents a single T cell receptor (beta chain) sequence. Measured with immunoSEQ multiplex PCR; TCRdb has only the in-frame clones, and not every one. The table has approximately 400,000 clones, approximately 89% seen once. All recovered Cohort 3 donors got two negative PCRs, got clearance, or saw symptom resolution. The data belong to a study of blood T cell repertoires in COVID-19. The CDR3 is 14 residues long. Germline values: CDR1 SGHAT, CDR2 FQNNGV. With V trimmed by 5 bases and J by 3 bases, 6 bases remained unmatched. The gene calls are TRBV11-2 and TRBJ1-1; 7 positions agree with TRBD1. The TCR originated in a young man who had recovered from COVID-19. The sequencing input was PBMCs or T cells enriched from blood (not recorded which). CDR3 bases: TGTGCCAGCAGCCCGACGGGACAGTACACTGAAGCTTTCTTT. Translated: CASSPTGQYTEAFF. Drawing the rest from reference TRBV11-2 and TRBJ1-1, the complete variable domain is EAGVAQSPRYKIIEKRQSVAFWCNPISGHATLYWYQQILGQGPKLLIQFQNNGVVDDSQLPKDRFSAERLKGVDSTLKIQPAKLEDSAVYLCASSPTGQYTEAFFGQGTRLTVV.